This record covers a single TCR beta chain. This receptor's antigen is unknown. The sample holds no much larger clone one base away, and base qualities are not on file. The TCR beta CDR3 regions were amplified from RNA transcripts. A first-round RT-PCR of the TCR CDR3 used the HTBI primer set with the Qiagen OneStep RT-PCR kit. Libraries were constructed in a second round of multiplex PCR, after which size selection and purification were carried out. The libraries were sequenced on an Illumina HiSeq2000 using paired-end 100 bp reads. The authors processed their data as follows. SOAPnuke was used to process the raw data, throwing out any read that contained adapters or uncalled bases, had a mean Phred below 15, or lacked an exact constant-primer or identifier match. High-quality paired reads were merged with COPE v1.2.5, and unique nucleotide sequences were defined as clonotypes. Clonotypes were aligned to IMGT TRBV, TRBD and TRBJ reference segments using MiTCR v1.1. Only V-J combinations with frequency above 0.0001, covering 99% to 99.2% of repertoires, were analysed. A TCS score was defined as the ratio of F50 (clonal expansion) to E x V (chaos), with BLOSUM62-based TCRdist applied between CDR3 peptides within each V-J. Welch's t-statistics and random forest reduced 450 to 600 V-J features to 13, which were used in a naive Bayes classifier (R e1071). TCRdb reran the public reads through fastp at Q25 and MiXCR, keeping productive beta chains. A single entry per CDR3 protein holds the most common genes and DNA from its merged rows. The V and J calls come from TCRdb's annotation, not from the publication. This sample gives hundreds of thousands of distinct CDR3 sequences in total; roughly 50% of them show up just once. 8.2% of the sample goes to the ten largest clones.

From a lookup of the germline V gene (reference sequence), CDR1 and CDR2 are LNHDA and SQIVND. The CDR3 spans 16 residues, from the cysteine through the phenylalanine. Left in the record is the CDR3 DNA by itself, 48 bases read in frame from the first base. Trimming accounts for 2 bases at V and 7 bases at J, while the number of junction bases matched to no gene is 8. A patient counted as having stable Graves' hyperthyroidism if no progression to ophthalmopathy occurred over 18 months of follow-up. Hyperthyroidism patients were newly diagnosed, had a disease duration of under 2 months, and were aged 18 to 65 years. The study excluded patients with uncontrolled infections, other autoimmune diseases, pregnancy or lactation. Diagnoses relied on clinical symptoms, serum thyroxine and TRAb, thyroid ultrasound and orbital computed tomography. Trizol reagent was used to extract total RNA, and RNA quality was then checked on an Agilent 2100 Bioanalyzer.

The sample belongs to a study of T cells in Graves' hyperthyroidism and ophthalmopathy (dated by TCRdb to about 2019). Notes on the research overall: To identify TCR V-J signatures that set the groups apart, the researchers used a discovery cohort of 90 to 100 patients, made up of under 45 with Graves' ophthalmopathy and some 55 with stable Graves' hyperthyroidism. An independent validation cohort of 18 to 20 hyperthyroidism patients and 17 patients who later progressed to ophthalmopathy tested prospective prediction of ophthalmopathy. The approximately 100 discovery patients were randomly split 7:3 into training and test sets. The study also compared thyroid tissue and blood T-cell repertoires from a handful of Graves' hyperthyroidism patients. After blood sampling, hyperthyroidism patients were treated with methimazole at a starting dose of 30 mg daily, and ophthalmopathy patients were treated with high-dose intravenous methylprednisolone. The paper reports TCR Vbeta CDR3 sequencing of some 140 peripheral blood samples: around 45 ophthalmopathy, roughly 80 hyperthyroidism and 17 progressor patients.

The study at large found these results: Most expanded thyroid clonotypes (frequency above 0.001) were also detected in blood, suggesting blood repertoires may reflect thyroid immune responses. Sample size was not statistically predetermined, and investigators were not blinded to group allocation. In validation, the model predicted progression to ophthalmopathy with around 71% sensitivity and approximately 72% specificity, a median of around 6.6 months before onset. A 13 V-J signature model separated ophthalmopathy from stable hyperthyroidism, with roughly 88% sensitivity and roughly 81% specificity in cross-validation and 80%/75% in testing.

The sequenced sample was peripheral blood or thyroid tissue (not recorded which). This sequence uses TRBV19 and TRBJ2-2, with 9 junctional bases fitting TRBD1. The TCR sequence derives from a woman aged 18-30 years with Graves' hyperthyroidism. Donor details come from another sample of the same person, matched by shared clones. The nucleotide sequence is TGTGCCAGTAGTATAATCCCGGGACAGGGAGTCGGGGAGCTGTTTTTT. Its protein product is CASSIIPGQGVGELFF.